The rows below give T cell receptor beta chains drawn from one sample of a study of neurological immune-mediated disorders. MiXCR, run by TCRdb on the 5' RACE reads, gives a single entry per CDR3 protein. The sample carries about 65,000 distinct CDR3 sequences, around 4% recorded once. The source material was PBMCs. The receptors were sampled from a man aged 45-65 years with multiple sclerosis. Each CDR3 is given with its conserved first and last residue. The order of the fields is CDR3 protein, CDR3 DNA, clone size, D gene, J gene, V gene. A D gene is named only where the DNA matches it firmly. Clone size appears in some rows only: once, few, many, or a class for an expanded clone.

cdr3_aa: CASSFSGTEAFF
cdr3_nt: TGTGCCAGCAGTTTCTCGGGTACTGAAGCTTTCTTT
clone_size: many
d_call: NA
j_call: TRBJ1-1
v_call: TRBV12-3/TRBV12-4

cdr3_aa: CASSLARTDGSPLHF
cdr3_nt: TGTGCCAGCAGCTTAGCTAGGACGGACGGTTCACCCCTCCACTTT
clone_size: many
d_call: NA
j_call: TRBJ1-6
v_call: TRBV7-9

cdr3_aa: CASGQLRGIADTQYF
cdr3_nt: TGCGCCAGCGGACAGTTGCGGGGGATCGCAGATACGCAGTATTTT
clone_size: many
d_call: NA
j_call: TRBJ2-3
v_call: TRBV5-1

cdr3_aa: CASPRTGSSYEQYF
cdr3_nt: TGTGCGAGCCCTAGGACAGGTAGCTCCTACGAGCAGTACTTC
clone_size: few
d_call: TRBD1
j_call: TRBJ2-7
v_call: TRBV6-1

cdr3_aa: CAISESGAGYEQYF
cdr3_nt: TGTGCCATCAGTGAGTCAGGGGCCGGCTACGAGCAGTACTTC
clone_size: many
d_call: NA
j_call: TRBJ2-7
v_call: TRBV10-3

cdr3_aa: CAPKGQLYNEQFF
cdr3_nt: TGTGCCCCGAAGGGACAACTCTACAATGAGCAGTTCTTC
clone_size: many
d_call: NA
j_call: TRBJ2-1
v_call: TRBV24-1

cdr3_aa: CASSSPYMNTEAFF
cdr3_nt: TGTGCCAGCAGCTCTCCATACATGAACACTGAAGCTTTCTTT
clone_size: many
d_call: NA
j_call: TRBJ1-1
v_call: TRBV7-2

cdr3_aa: CATSRRGSNTEAFF
cdr3_nt: TGTGCCACCAGCAGAAGAGGATCGAACACTGAAGCTTTCTTT
clone_size: many
d_call: NA
j_call: TRBJ1-1
v_call: TRBV15

cdr3_aa: CSAREMTGFHGYTF
cdr3_nt: TGCAGTGCTAGAGAGATGACAGGGTTTCATGGCTACACCTTC
clone_size: many
d_call: TRBD1
j_call: TRBJ1-2
v_call: TRBV20-1

cdr3_aa: CASSWLGGSYNEQFF
cdr3_nt: TGCGCCAGCAGCTGGTTGGGCGGGAGCTACAATGAGCAGTTCTTC
clone_size: many
d_call: TRBD2
j_call: TRBJ2-1
v_call: TRBV5-1

cdr3_aa: CASSRGQPTEAFF
cdr3_nt: TGCGCCAGCAGCCGGGGACAGCCCACTGAAGCTTTCTTT
clone_size: NA
d_call: TRBD1
j_call: TRBJ1-1
v_call: TRBV4-1

cdr3_aa: CASSYTREGNSPLHF
cdr3_nt: TGTGCCAGCAGTTACACCAGGGAGGGTAATTCACCCCTCCACTTT
clone_size: many
d_call: NA
j_call: TRBJ1-6
v_call: TRBV6-5

cdr3_aa: CSARATLGTSGGGSYNEQFF
cdr3_nt: TGCAGTGCTAGAGCTACCCTGGGGACTAGCGGGGGAGGATCCTACAATGAGCAGTTCTTC
clone_size: many
d_call: TRBD2
j_call: TRBJ2-1
v_call: TRBV20-1

cdr3_aa: CANGQWGQTYEQYF
cdr3_nt: TGCGCCAACGGCCAATGGGGACAGACCTACGAGCAGTACTTC
clone_size: NA
d_call: TRBD1
j_call: TRBJ2-7
v_call: TRBV5-1

cdr3_aa: CSVEGGGGGYTF
cdr3_nt: TGCAGCGTTGAGGGGGGAGGGGGCGGCTACACCTTC
clone_size: many
d_call: TRBD1
j_call: TRBJ1-2
v_call: TRBV29-1

cdr3_aa: CASRSPGQEETQYF
cdr3_nt: TGTGCCAGCAGGTCTCCGGGACAGGAAGAGACCCAGTACTTC
clone_size: many
d_call: TRBD1
j_call: TRBJ2-5
v_call: TRBV5-6

cdr3_aa: CSARAARAGNTIYF
cdr3_nt: TGCAGTGCTAGAGCGGCCCGGGCTGGAAACACCATATATTTT
clone_size: many
d_call: NA
j_call: TRBJ1-3
v_call: TRBV20-1

cdr3_aa: CASSLPKNTGELFF
cdr3_nt: TGCGCCAGCAGCTTACCCAAGAACACCGGGGAGCTGTTTTTT
clone_size: many
d_call: NA
j_call: TRBJ2-2
v_call: TRBV5-1

cdr3_aa: CASRRQGTNTEAFF
cdr3_nt: TGCGCCAGCAGGCGACAGGGGACGAACACTGAAGCTTTCTTT
clone_size: many
d_call: TRBD1
j_call: TRBJ1-1
v_call: TRBV5-1

cdr3_aa: CASSFRQGLETQYF
cdr3_nt: TGTGCCAGCAGCTTCCGTCAGGGTCTCGAGACCCAGTACTTC
clone_size: many
d_call: NA
j_call: TRBJ2-5
v_call: TRBV5-5

cdr3_aa: CSAQSRLGGYTF
cdr3_nt: TGCAGTGCCCAGTCCAGGCTCGGAGGCTACACCTTC
clone_size: many
d_call: NA
j_call: TRBJ1-2
v_call: TRBV20-1

cdr3_aa: CATISRRGGLAEAFF
cdr3_nt: TGTGCCACCATTTCCCGCCGGGGGGGTTTGGCTGAAGCTTTCTTT
clone_size: NA
d_call: NA
j_call: TRBJ1-1
v_call: TRBV24-1

cdr3_aa: CASSFGDRGWSEQYF
cdr3_nt: TGTGCCAGCAGTTTTGGGGACAGGGGCTGGTCGGAGCAGTACTTC
clone_size: NA
d_call: TRBD1
j_call: TRBJ2-7
v_call: TRBV6-6

cdr3_aa: CASSPRGGRTNEQFF
cdr3_nt: TGTGCCAGCAGCCCCCGGGGGGGGCGGACCAATGAGCAGTTCTTC
clone_size: many
d_call: TRBD2
j_call: TRBJ2-1
v_call: TRBV11-2

cdr3_aa: CASSLGRIVTDTQYF
cdr3_nt: TGTGCCAGCAGCCTAGGACGGATTGTAACAGATACGCAGTATTTT
clone_size: many
d_call: NA
j_call: TRBJ2-3
v_call: TRBV25-1

cdr3_aa: CASSQRQGRDNYGYTF
cdr3_nt: TGTGCCAGCAGCCAAAGACAGGGCCGGGATAACTATGGCTACACCTTC
clone_size: many
d_call: TRBD1
j_call: TRBJ1-2
v_call: TRBV14

cdr3_aa: CASSHGRGSPLEQYF
cdr3_nt: TGCGCCAGCAGCCACGGACGGGGCTCACCCCTCGAGCAGTACTTC
clone_size: many
d_call: NA
j_call: TRBJ2-7
v_call: TRBV4-1

cdr3_aa: CASSPLTTGKGTEAFF
cdr3_nt: TGCGCCAGCAGCCCCCTGACGACGGGGAAAGGGACTGAAGCTTTCTTT
clone_size: many
d_call: NA
j_call: TRBJ1-1
v_call: TRBV4-1

cdr3_aa: CASSQSGGTDTQYF
cdr3_nt: TGTGCCAGCAGCCAATCCGGGGGCACAGATACGCAGTATTTT
clone_size: NA
d_call: NA
j_call: TRBJ2-3
v_call: TRBV3-1

cdr3_aa: CASSVEGGGPRETQYF
cdr3_nt: TGTGCCAGCAGCGTAGAAGGGGGGGGGCCTCGAGAGACCCAGTACTTC
clone_size: many
d_call: NA
j_call: TRBJ2-5
v_call: TRBV9

cdr3_aa: CASSLLAGTNEQFF
cdr3_nt: TGTGCCAGCAGCTTGCTGGCCGGGACTAATGAGCAGTTCTTC
clone_size: many
d_call: NA
j_call: TRBJ2-1
v_call: TRBV5-5

cdr3_aa: CASSQRGPRQETQYF
cdr3_nt: TGTGCCAGCAGCCAACGTGGACCCCGACAAGAGACCCAGTACTTC
clone_size: many
d_call: NA
j_call: TRBJ2-5
v_call: TRBV3-1

cdr3_aa: CASSMRPTGSGGYTF
cdr3_nt: TGTGCCAGCAGCATGCGACCGACAGGTTCAGGTGGCTACACCTTC
clone_size: few
d_call: NA
j_call: TRBJ1-2
v_call: TRBV7-9

cdr3_aa: CASSPQGAYNEQFF
cdr3_nt: TGTGCCAGCAGCCCACAGGGGGCCTACAATGAGCAGTTCTTC
clone_size: many
d_call: TRBD1
j_call: TRBJ2-1
v_call: TRBV14

cdr3_aa: CASSLRQGDEKLFF
cdr3_nt: TGTGCCAGCAGTTTGAGACAGGGGGATGAAAAACTGTTTTTT
clone_size: many
d_call: TRBD1
j_call: TRBJ1-4
v_call: TRBV12-3/TRBV12-4

cdr3_aa: CASSPDLTEAFF
cdr3_nt: TGTGCCAGCAGCCCGGACCTTACTGAAGCTTTCTTT
clone_size: many
d_call: NA
j_call: TRBJ1-1
v_call: TRBV11-2

cdr3_aa: CSARDFLGGDEAFF
cdr3_nt: TGCAGTGCTAGAGATTTTTTGGGGGGGGATGAAGCTTTCTTT
clone_size: NA
d_call: NA
j_call: TRBJ1-1
v_call: TRBV20-1

cdr3_aa: CASSIGMSTDTQYF
cdr3_nt: TGTGCCAGCAGTATCGGGATGAGCACAGATACGCAGTATTTT
clone_size: NA
d_call: NA
j_call: TRBJ2-3
v_call: TRBV27

cdr3_aa: CASSYEHTQYF
cdr3_nt: TGCGCCAGCAGCTATGAACATACGCAGTATTTT
clone_size: many
d_call: NA
j_call: TRBJ2-3
v_call: TRBV5-1

cdr3_aa: CASSNRRGLTGELFF
cdr3_nt: TGTGCCAGCAGTAATAGGAGGGGGCTCACCGGGGAGCTGTTTTTT
clone_size: many
d_call: NA
j_call: TRBJ2-2
v_call: TRBV9

cdr3_aa: CASSYSYRDREDYTF
cdr3_nt: TGTGCCAGCAGTTACTCCTACCGGGACAGGGAAGACTACACCTTC
clone_size: NA
d_call: TRBD1
j_call: TRBJ1-2
v_call: TRBV6-6

cdr3_aa: CASSLEAGLNEKLFF
cdr3_nt: TGTGCCAGCAGCTTAGAGGCAGGGCTAAATGAAAAACTGTTTTTT
clone_size: many
d_call: NA
j_call: TRBJ1-4
v_call: TRBV7-6

cdr3_aa: CASSLQIYNEQFF
cdr3_nt: TGTGCCAGCAGCTTACAGATTTACAATGAGCAGTTCTTC
clone_size: few
d_call: NA
j_call: TRBJ2-1
v_call: TRBV5-6

cdr3_aa: CASSQVQDTQYF
cdr3_nt: TGTGCCAGCAGCCAAGTGCAGGATACGCAGTATTTT
clone_size: many
d_call: NA
j_call: TRBJ2-3
v_call: TRBV3-1

cdr3_aa: CASSTEGTAQEKYF
cdr3_nt: TGTGCCAGCAGCACAGAGGGGACAGCCCAAGAGAAGTACTTC
clone_size: NA
d_call: TRBD1
j_call: TRBJ2-7
v_call: TRBV7-6

cdr3_aa: CASSPRQNRKAFF
cdr3_nt: TGTGCCAGCAGCCCTAGACAGAATCGAAAAGCTTTCTTT
clone_size: many
d_call: NA
j_call: TRBJ1-1
v_call: TRBV7-2

cdr3_aa: CASSPLLGPGVEKLFF
cdr3_nt: TGTGCCAGCTCACCACTTCTGGGGCCGGGGGTTGAAAAACTGTTTTTT
clone_size: many
d_call: NA
j_call: TRBJ1-4
v_call: TRBV18

cdr3_aa: CASSPKLAGGDEQFF
cdr3_nt: TGTGCCAGCAGCCCAAAACTAGCGGGGGGAGATGAGCAGTTCTTC
clone_size: many
d_call: TRBD2
j_call: TRBJ2-1
v_call: TRBV9